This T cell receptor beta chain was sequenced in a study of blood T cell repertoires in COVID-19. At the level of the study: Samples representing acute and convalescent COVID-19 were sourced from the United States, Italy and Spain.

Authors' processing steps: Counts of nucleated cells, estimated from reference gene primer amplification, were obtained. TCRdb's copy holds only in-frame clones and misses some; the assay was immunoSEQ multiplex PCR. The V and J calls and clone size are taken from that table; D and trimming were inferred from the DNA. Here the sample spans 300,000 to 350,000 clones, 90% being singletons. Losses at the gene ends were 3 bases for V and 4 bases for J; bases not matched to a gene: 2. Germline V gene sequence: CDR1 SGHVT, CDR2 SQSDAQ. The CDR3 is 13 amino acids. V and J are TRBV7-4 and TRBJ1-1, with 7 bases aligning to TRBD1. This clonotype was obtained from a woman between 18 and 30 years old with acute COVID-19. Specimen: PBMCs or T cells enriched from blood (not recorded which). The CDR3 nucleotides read TGTGCCAGCAGCTTGCGACAGGGCACTGAAGCTTTCTTT. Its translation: CASSLRQGTEAFF.